This T cell receptor (beta chain) came from a study of identical twins. In its sample, this clonotype was seen many times. Its antigen is still unknown. Study-wide results and limits: Some out-of-frame alpha sequences were shared by twins, and these showed excess low generation probability.

In TCRdb, the 5' RACE reads were re-called with MiXCR into one record per CDR3 protein. This table has 400,000 or so distinct CDR3 sequences, 9% to 10% appearing once. CDR3 length: 14 amino acids. V shed 5 bases, J shed 3 bases, and the junction held 6 bases outside the gene matches. The V gene is TRBV12-3 or TRBV12-4, the J gene TRBJ1-1; TRBD1 agrees at 7 bases. This TCR was recovered from a woman in her forties or fifties in good health. Sequences were obtained from naive T cells sorted from blood. DNA for the CDR3: TGTGCCAGCAGTCCCCGGGACAGCGACACTGAAGCTTTCTTT. Amino acids: CASSPRDSDTEAFF.